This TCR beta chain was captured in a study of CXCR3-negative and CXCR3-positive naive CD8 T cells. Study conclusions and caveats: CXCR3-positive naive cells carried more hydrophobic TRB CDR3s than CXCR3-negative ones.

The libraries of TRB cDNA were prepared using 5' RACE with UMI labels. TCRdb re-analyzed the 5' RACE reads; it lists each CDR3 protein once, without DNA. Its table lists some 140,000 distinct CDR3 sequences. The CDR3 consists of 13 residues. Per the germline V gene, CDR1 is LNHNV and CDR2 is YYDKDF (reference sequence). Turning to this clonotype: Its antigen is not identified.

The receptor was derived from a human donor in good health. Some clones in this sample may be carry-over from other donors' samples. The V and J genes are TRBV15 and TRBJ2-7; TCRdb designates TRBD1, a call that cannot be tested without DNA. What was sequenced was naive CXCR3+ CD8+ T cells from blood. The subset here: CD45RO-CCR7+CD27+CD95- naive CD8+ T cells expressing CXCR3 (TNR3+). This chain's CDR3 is CATSFGQGTEQYF. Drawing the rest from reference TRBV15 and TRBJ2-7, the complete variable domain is DAMVIQNPRYQVTQFGKPVTLSCSQTLNHNVMYWYQQKSSQAPKLLFHYYDKDFNNEADTPDNFQSRRPNTSFCFLDIRSPGLGDTAMYLCATSFGQGTEQYFGPGTRLTVT.